Below are 7 T cell receptor beta chains sequenced from a single sample in a study of cytomegalovirus exposure and HLA in healthy donors. Amplification used 60 Vbeta primers and 13 Jbeta primers. Here immunoSEQ multiplex PCR was the method, and the copy in TCRdb shows in-frame clones only, minus some. The sample has some 90,000 clones; 80% are singletons. The sample consisted of PBMCs. The receptor source for this set is a woman aged 45 to 65 in good health and CMV-seropositive.

The rearrangement uses TRBV11-2 and TRBJ1-2, with 7 bases that match TRBD1. This CDR3 has 12 amino acids. In germline, CDR1 is SGHAT, CDR2 FQNNGV. With V trimmed by 5 bases and J by 13 bases, 10 bases remained unmatched. The CDR3 here is CASSQYKGALTF. The DNA for the CDR3 is TGTGCCAGCAGCCAATACAAGGGGGCTCTCACCTTC.

This chain uses TRBV15 with TRBJ2-1; weak D call: TRBD2 (7 bases). V was shortened by 6 bases and J by 9 bases, with 24 bases between the two germline ends. The CDR3 sequence is 16 residues long. Germline V CDR1 and CDR2: LNHNV, YYDKDF (reference sequence). This CDR3 reads CATSPRERTRGGEQFF. For the CDR3, the DNA is TGTGCCACCAGTCCCAGAGAGCGGACAAGGGGGGGTGAGCAGTTCTTC.

This clone came up a few times. This sequence joins TRBV4-1 and TRBJ1-1; D call uncertain. The length of the CDR3 is 11 residues. Trimming pared 3 bases from V and 5 bases from J, leaving 4 bases between. Germline V gene lookup returns CDR1 MGHRA and CDR2 YSYEKL. CDR3 protein: CASSQRTEAFF. The CDR3 DNA reads TGCGCCAGCAGCCAGAGGACTGAAGCTTTCTTT.

The chain carries TRBV28 and TRBJ1-4, with 9 nucleotides matching TRBD1. Germline V gives CDR1 MDHEN, CDR2 SYDVKM. The CDR3 has 13 residues. V gave up 6 bases and J gave up 8 bases; unmatched junction bases: 4. The CDR3 reads CASRQGAEEKLFF. The CDR3 DNA sequence: TGTGCCAGCAGACAGGGGGCGGAGGAAAAACTGTTTTTT.

The gene calls are TRBV30 and TRBJ1-2, with 10 nucleotides matching TRBD1. Germline CDR1 GTSNPN, CDR2 SVGIG (reference sequence). The CDR3 length is 13 residues. V shed 2 bases, J shed 8 bases, and the junction held 5 bases outside the gene matches. The CDR3 nucleotides read TGTGCCTGGAGTCGACAGGGGGCGCTAGGCTACACCTTC. Protein sequence: CAWSRQGALGYTF.

The chain couples TRBV18 to TRBJ1-3; no clear D gene. This CDR3 contains 15 residues. Trimming cost V 1 base and J 0 bases, with 7 bases left between them. Looked up from germline, CDR1 is KGHSH and CDR2 is LQKENI. The CDR3 is CASSPRQASGNTIYF. The CDR3 DNA reads TGTGCCAGCTCACCACGCCAGGCCTCTGGAAACACCATATATTTT.

This chain links TRBV18 with TRBJ2-1; D might be TRBD1 (6 bases). Per the germline V gene, CDR1 is KGHSH and CDR2 is LQKENI. The ends were cut back, 8 bases at V and 10 bases at J, with 15 bases in the middle. The CDR3 is made up of 12 amino acids. The CDR3 loop reads CASVDSRQEQFF. DNA of the CDR3: TGTGCCAGCGTGGACAGCCGACAGGAGCAGTTCTTC. Combining the CDR3 with reference TRBV18 and TRBJ2-1 gives the whole variable domain NAGVMQNPRHLVRRRGQEARLRCSPMKGHSHVYWYRQLPEEGLKFMVYLQKENIIDESGMPKERFSAEFPKEGPSILRIQQVVRGDSAAYFCASVDSRQEQFFGPGTRLTVL.